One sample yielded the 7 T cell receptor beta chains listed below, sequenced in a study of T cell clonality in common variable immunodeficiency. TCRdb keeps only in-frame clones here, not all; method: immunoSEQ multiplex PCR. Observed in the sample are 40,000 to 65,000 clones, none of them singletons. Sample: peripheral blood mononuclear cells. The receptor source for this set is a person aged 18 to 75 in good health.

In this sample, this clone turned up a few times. The CDR3 bases that were read are TGCGCCAGCAGCCCGGCCGCGAGCGCGGTCTCCTACAATGAG. It is translated as CASSPAASAVSYNE. The full CDR3 reads CASSPAASAVSYNEQFF. The rearrangement links TRBV5-1 to TRBJ2-1; no clear D gene. The read terminates 3 residues before the CDR3 end, so the remaining end is supplied by the germline J gene. V lost 4 bases and J lost 0, with 17 bases in between. The CDR3 totals 17 residues. Germline V gene sequence: CDR1 SGHRS, CDR2 YFSETQ.

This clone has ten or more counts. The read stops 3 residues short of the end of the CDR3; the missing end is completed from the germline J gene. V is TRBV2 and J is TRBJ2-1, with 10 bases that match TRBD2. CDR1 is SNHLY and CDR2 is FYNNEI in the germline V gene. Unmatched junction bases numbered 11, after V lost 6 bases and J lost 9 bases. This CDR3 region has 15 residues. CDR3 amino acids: CASRPQREGLGEQFF. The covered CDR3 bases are TGTGCCAGCAGACCGCAGCGGGAGGGGTTAGGTGAG.

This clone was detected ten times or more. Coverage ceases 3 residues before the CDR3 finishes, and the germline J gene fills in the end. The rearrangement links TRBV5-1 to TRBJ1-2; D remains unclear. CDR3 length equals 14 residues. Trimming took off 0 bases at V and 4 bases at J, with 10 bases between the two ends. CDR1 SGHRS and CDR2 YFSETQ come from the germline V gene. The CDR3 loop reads CASSLAFQSYGYTF. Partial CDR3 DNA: TGCGCCAGCAGCTTGGCCTTCCAGAGCTATGGC.

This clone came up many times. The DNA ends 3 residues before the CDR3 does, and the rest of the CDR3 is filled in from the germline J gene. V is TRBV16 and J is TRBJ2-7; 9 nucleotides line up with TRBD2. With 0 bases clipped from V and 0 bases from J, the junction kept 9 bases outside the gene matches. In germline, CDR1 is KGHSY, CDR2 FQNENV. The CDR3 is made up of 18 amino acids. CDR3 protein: CASSQSILAGPSSYEQYF. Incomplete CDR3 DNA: TGTGCCAGCAGCCAATCGATCCTAGCGGGGCCGAGCTCCTACGAG.

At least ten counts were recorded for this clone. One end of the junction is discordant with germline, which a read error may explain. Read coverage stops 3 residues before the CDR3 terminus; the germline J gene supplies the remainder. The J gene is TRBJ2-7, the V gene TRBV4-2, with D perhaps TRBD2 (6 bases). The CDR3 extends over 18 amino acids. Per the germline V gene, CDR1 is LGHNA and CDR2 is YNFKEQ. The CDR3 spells CASSQGVSGGPRVYEQYF. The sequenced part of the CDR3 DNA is TGCGCCAGCAGCCAAGGTGTCTCCGGGGGTCCCCGGGTCTACGAG.

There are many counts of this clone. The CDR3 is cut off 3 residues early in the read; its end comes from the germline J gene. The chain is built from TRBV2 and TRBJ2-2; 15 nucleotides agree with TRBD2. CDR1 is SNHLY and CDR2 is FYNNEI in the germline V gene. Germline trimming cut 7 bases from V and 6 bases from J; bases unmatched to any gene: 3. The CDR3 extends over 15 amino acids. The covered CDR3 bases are TGTGCCAGCACCGGGACTAGCGGGAGGTCCGGGGAG. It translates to CASTGTSGRSGE. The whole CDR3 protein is CASTGTSGRSGELFF.

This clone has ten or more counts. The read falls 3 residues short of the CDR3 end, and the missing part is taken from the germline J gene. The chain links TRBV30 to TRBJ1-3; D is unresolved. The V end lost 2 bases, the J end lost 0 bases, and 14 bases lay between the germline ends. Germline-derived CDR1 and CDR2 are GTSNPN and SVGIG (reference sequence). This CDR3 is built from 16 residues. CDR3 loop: CAWSLAGGSSGNTIYF. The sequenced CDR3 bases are TGTGCCTGGAGTTTAGCGGGAGGGTCCTCTGGAAACACC.